Presented here are 19 T cell receptor beta chains from one specimen sequenced in a study of CD8+ T cells in alopecia areata. Treatment reported: oral pan-JAK inhibitor, 5-10 mg twice daily. Extracted RNA was reverse transcribed, and the resulting cDNA served as sequencing template. Profiling relied on immunoSEQ multiplex PCR, and the TCRdb table lists in-frame clones only, not all of them. The repertoire includes 150,000 to 200,000 clones, roughly 66% of them detected once, and approximately 1% sits in the top ten. This specimen was CD4+ T cells sorted from blood, taken at week 24, from a patient treated with tofacitinib. These receptor sequences come from a human donor with alopecia areata.

J is TRBJ2-7 and V is TRBV6-5; D uncertain. This CDR3 has 14 residues. Germline loops: CDR1 MNHEY, CDR2 SVGAGI. V gave up 6 bases and J gave up 4 bases, with 16 bases separating them. CDR3 amino acids: CASSPEVVVYEQYF. CDR3 in DNA: TGTGCCAGCAGCCCCGAAGTTGTGGTTTACGAGCAGTACTTC.

This clone was recorded a few times. The chain joins TRBV5-1 to TRBJ2-5; D remains ambiguous. This CDR3 has 11 amino acids. Trimming cost V 3 bases and J 5 bases, with 5 bases left between them. Germline V gene lookup returns CDR1 SGHRS and CDR2 YFSETQ. DNA of the CDR3: TGCGCCAGCAGCTGGAAGGAGACCCAGTACTTC. Translating gives CASSWKETQYF.

The genes are TRBV7-3 and TRBJ1-5; no clear D. This CDR3 has 13 residues. The germline gives CDR1 SGHTA, CDR2 FQGTGA. Trimming took off 8 bases at V and 3 bases at J, with 11 bases between the two ends. The CDR3: CASSDGANQPQHF. CDR3 nucleotides: TGTGCCAGCTCAGACGGAGCCAATCAGCCCCAGCATTTT.

The V call is TRBV2, the J call TRBJ2-2; D gene ambiguous. Per the germline V gene, CDR1 is SNHLY and CDR2 is FYNNEI. CDR3 size: 14 residues. The germline V and J ends were trimmed by 6 bases and 1 base, with 9 bases remaining between them. The CDR3 nucleotides read TGTGCCAGCAGGAGCATATTGAACACCGGGGAGCTGTTTTTT. This gives the protein CASRSILNTGELFF. Complete variable domain (other parts from reference TRBV2 and TRBJ2-2): EPEVTQTPSHQVTQMGQEVILRCVPISNHLYFYWYRQILGQKVEFLVSFYNNEISEKSEIFDDQFSVERPDGSNFTLKIRSTKLEDSAMYFCASRSILNTGELFFGEGSRLTVL.

As for this clone: Its ends do not fully match the called genes, so a read error is possible. V and J are TRBV6-5 and TRBJ1-5; TRBD1 is a possible D gene (5 bases). Germline V gene lookup returns CDR1 MNHEY and CDR2 SVGAGI. The CDR3 spans 14 residues. This CDR3 reads CTSSFLKGWQPQHF. CDR3 DNA sequence: TGTACCAGCAGTTTTTTGAAGGGGTGGCAGCCCCAGCATTTT.

The chain joins TRBV30 to TRBJ1-2, with TRBD1 matching over 8 bases. J gave up 8 bases and V 8 bases, and 10 bases lay outside the gene matches. Germline V gene sequence: CDR1 GTSNPN, CDR2 SVGIG (reference sequence). CDR3 size: 12 residues. Here the CDR3 reads CAESTGGRGYTF. The CDR3 bases are TGTGCCGAATCAACAGGGGGAAGAGGCTACACCTTC.

In its sample, this clone was seen a few times. The chain employs TRBV5-6 and TRBJ2-3; 9 bases match TRBD1. V lost 4 bases to trimming and J lost 7 bases; unmatched junction nucleotides: 7. The CDR3 totals 14 residues. CDR1 SGHDT and CDR2 YYEEEE come from the germline V gene. CDR3 bases: TGTGCCAGCAGCGGGGGACAGGGTGAAAATACGCAGTATTTT. Translating gives CASSGGQGENTQYF.

This clone was observed a few times. This chain joins TRBV5-1 and TRBJ2-2; tentative D call: TRBD1 (6 bases). This CDR3 is built from 16 residues. In germline, CDR1 is SGHRS, CDR2 YFSETQ. V lost 1 base and J lost 3, with 13 bases in between. Here the CDR3 reads CASSLTAGVDTGELFF. The CDR3, as DNA: TGCGCCAGCAGCTTGACGGCAGGGGTGGACACCGGGGAGCTGTTTTTT.

This clone appeared a single time. The rearrangement uses TRBV19 and TRBJ1-5; possibly TRBD1 for D (6 bases). The germline gives CDR1 LNHDA, CDR2 SQIVND (reference sequence). The CDR3 is 15 amino acids. V was shortened by 10 bases and J by 3 bases, with 19 bases between the two germline ends. CDR3 in DNA: TGTGCCACTTGCGCGGGGGCTGGTTACAATCAGCCCCAGCATTTT. Its translation is CATCAGAGYNQPQHF.

The chain carries TRBV11-3 and TRBJ1-4; the D gene is possibly TRBD1 (6 bases). Germline CDR1 is SGHNT and CDR2 is YENEEA. Trimming took 5 bases from V and 8 from J, leaving 18 bases between them. The CDR3 runs to 15 residues. CDR3: CASSPRTAAGEKLFF. The CDR3 DNA is TGTGCCAGCAGCCCAAGGACAGCGGCGGGGGAAAAACTGTTTTTT.

V and J are TRBV29-1 and TRBJ2-1; 7 bases fit TRBD1. This CDR3 spans 13 amino acids. V shed 7 bases and J 3 bases; nucleotides not matched to a gene: 6. The V gene's germline CDR1 is SQVTM and CDR2 ANQGSEA. CDR3 protein: CSAVGTVYNEQFF. CDR3 DNA sequence: TGCAGCGCCGTGGGGACAGTCTACAATGAGCAGTTCTTC.

The rearrangement joins TRBV29-1 to TRBJ2-3; D is undetermined. Trimming pared 3 bases from V and 5 bases from J, leaving 15 bases between. Germline loops: CDR1 SQVTM, CDR2 ANQGSEA. The CDR3 covers 14 residues. CDR3 loop: CSVDLDRSGDTQYF. CDR3 DNA sequence: TGCAGCGTTGACCTGGACCGTTCAGGAGATACGCAGTATTTT.

As DNA, the CDR3 is TGTGCCAGCAGCCTCTCAGGAGACACTGAAGCTTTCTTT. Residues: CASSLSGDTEAFF. This chain connects TRBV5-8 to TRBJ1-1; no clear D gene. CDR3 length equals 13 residues. Germline V CDR1 and CDR2: SGHTS, YDEGEE. Trimming removed 4 bases at V and 3 bases at J, with 10 bases between.

The V call is TRBV5-1, the J call TRBJ2-7; unclear D gene. V was clipped by 7 bases and J by 4 bases, with 12 bases between them. CDR3 length equals 12 residues. In germline, CDR1 is SGHRS, CDR2 YFSETQ. CDR3 sequence (DNA): TGCGCCAGCGGGTCCACTTCGTACGAGCAGTACTTC. Translation gives CASGSTSYEQYF.

The chain recombines TRBV5-1 with TRBJ2-3, with 7 positions matching TRBD2. This CDR3 region has 15 residues. Unmatched junction bases numbered 3, after V lost 1 base and J lost 1 base. Germline CDR1 reads SGHRS; CDR2 reads YFSETQ. CDR3 sequence reads: CASSLKGLGTDTQYF. The CDR3 region has the DNA TGCGCCAGCAGCTTGAAAGGACTAGGCACAGATACGCAGTATTTT. The entire variable domain, with the rest obtained from reference TRBV5-1 and TRBJ2-3, is as follows: KAGVTQTPRYLIKTRGQQVTLSCSPISGHRSVSWYQQTPGQGLQFLFEYFSETQRNKGNFPGRFSGRQFSNSRSEMNVSTLELGDSALYLCASSLKGLGTDTQYFGPGTRLTVL.

This clone was recorded only once. The V gene is TRBV7-2, the J gene TRBJ2-1; no clear D. Trimming stripped 5 bases from V and 0 bases from J, with 2 bases between. The CDR3 consists of 12 residues. The germline V gene has CDR1 SGHTA and CDR2 FQGNSA. The DNA of the CDR3 is TGTGCCAGCAGCGCCTCCTACAATGAGCAGTTCTTC. Encoded protein: CASSASYNEQFF.

The CDR3 region is CSAGHNTEAFF. As DNA, the CDR3 is TGCAGCGCCGGACACAACACTGAAGCTTTCTTT. This chain connects TRBV29-1 to TRBJ1-1; perhaps TRBD1 as D (5 bases). The V gene's germline CDR1 is SQVTM and CDR2 ANQGSEA. This CDR3 has 11 residues. The V gene lost 7 bases and the J gene lost 2 bases, with 8 bases spanning the gap. Looking up the rest from reference TRBV29-1 and TRBJ1-1 gives the full variable domain: SAVISQKPSRDICQRGTSLTIQCQVDSQVTMMFWYRQQPGQSLTLIATANQGSEATYESGFVIDKFPISRPNLTFSTLTVSNMSPEDSSIYLCSAGHNTEAFFGQGTRLTVV.

This rearrangement joins TRBV5-4 to TRBJ2-3, with 7 nucleotides matching TRBD2. Germline-derived CDR1 and CDR2 are SGHNT and YYREEE (reference sequence). The trim removed 4 bases at V and 3 bases at J, leaving 5 bases unmatched. The CDR3 totals 14 residues. The CDR3 coding sequence is TGTGCCAGCAGCCTAGGACTAGAAACAGATACGCAGTATTTT. This encodes CASSLGLETDTQYF.

V gene TRBV4-3 combines with J gene TRBJ2-7; 12 bases map to TRBD2. There are 15 residues in the CDR3. Trimming at V came to 1 base and at J to 8 bases, leaving 6 bases not matched to a gene. CDR1 and CDR2 (germline): LGHNA, YSLEER. CDR3 DNA: TGCGCCAGCAGCCAAGTGTCGGGACTAGCGGGCCAGCAGTACTTC. Translating it yields CASSQVSGLAGQQYF.